This T cell receptor beta chain appears in the sequencing data of a study of cytomegalovirus exposure and HLA in healthy donors (TCRdb year 2017). Study-level background: In an earlier analysis of some 610 of the donors, 250 to 350 Gb of sequence data and 100 million or so unique TCR beta sequences from 150 million to 200 million T cells were reported. The study aimed to test whether cataloging public T cell receptors could reveal signatures of past pathogen exposure. Typing coverage varied by locus: roughly 629-640 donors for A, B, C, DRB1 and DQB1; approximately 500 for DQA1; approximately 570 for DPA1; fewer than 480 for DPB1. HLA typing included class I and class II loci at four-digit resolution. Roughly 5 DR-DQ haplotypes were handled as single units for association and clustering because linkage in the cohort was strong. To predict cytomegalovirus infection status, the study brought together high-throughput TCR immunosequencing, statistical association of individual TCRs with disease status, and machine learning. Using immunosequencing, the study profiled T cell repertoires from 500 to 800 subjects and related those repertoires to cytomegalovirus serostatus. A separate validation cohort of approximately 120 different subjects was used in addition to the roughly 700-subject first cohort. Rather than using new phenotypic data, the later analysis identified candidate immune exposures from TCR beta sequences and from how often those sequences occurred across donors. Donor age, sex, ethnicity and CMV serostatus were compiled alongside the repertoire data. About 300 gigabases of sequencing data and about 92 million unique TCR sequences made up an early release that covered 500 to 700 HLA-typed donors. On average, roughly 240,000 unique TCR beta nucleotide sequences were sequenced per donor among about 400 genotyped donors of the cohort, with approximately 18% of those sequences being non-productive. Every discovery cohort repertoire had been produced on one sequencing platform. A later genetic analysis used genome-wide SNP genotypes for about 60% of the 666 donors, treating that subset as a discovery cohort. In a later analysis, previously published TCR beta repertoires from roughly 710 donors were re-analyzed and high-resolution HLA genotyping was added so that TCR occurrence patterns could be studied. The genetic ancestry cluster associated with self-reported Caucasian donors included approximately 85% of the 350 to 500 genotyped donors. In an earlier analysis of over 550 of the donors, high-throughput TCR beta sequencing was used to judge whether each TCR beta V gene segment behaved as functional or pseudogenic. Overall results and qualifications from the work: The study listed 170 or so TCR beta chains as associated with cytomegalovirus. In a later genetic analysis, a missense DCLRE1C variant was associated with V-gene and J-gene trimming of TCR beta chains, and the association was replicated in an independent cohort. Broadly in line with IMGT annotations, most TCR beta V segments showed up in productive rearrangements about 90% or about 30% of the time in an earlier analysis of several hundred of the donors. Assigning TCR associations to individual alleles was difficult when HLA alleles, especially DR and DQ, strongly co-occurred. Some IMGT-functional V segments, including TRBV6-2 and TRBV6-3, could not be distinguished by the 87-base-pair reads and were therefore excluded. Immune exposure information for the cohort was limited to CMV serostatus. In a later genetic analysis, fewer N-insertions in productive TCRs were reported among donors in an Asian-associated ancestry cluster than the approximately 670-donor mean. Because some donors lacked HLA typing at each locus, the association tests relied only on the typed subset. The classifier was reported to diagnose cytomegalovirus status with high specificity and sensitivity in both the original and validation cohorts. A later analysis associated roughly 17,000 TCR beta sequences with specific HLA alleles at a false discovery rate of 0.05. Because counts were too low, seventeen rarely observed V segments, including chromosome 9 orphons, were excluded from the earlier analysis of several hundred of the donors. According to a later analysis, TCR association rates differed among HLA loci, with DRB1 alleles showing the most associated TCRs and HLA-C alleles showing the fewest. This cohort had only TCR beta chains sequenced, and the lack of alpha or paired-chain data limited which features could be detected. In a later analysis, most CMV-associated TCR beta chains were found to appear HLA-restricted, with HLA associations seemingly driven largely by CMV exposure. In a later analysis, HLA-associated TCR beta chains showed more clonal expansion and lower generation probabilities than non-associated chains that were equally common. Linkage disequilibrium might explain the correlated functional status among segregating V segments, but an unknown experimental factor could not be ruled out. Sequencing depth was assumed to be roughly uniform across donors in the presence/absence analyses, though that assumption may not hold. A further reported finding was that TCR beta sequences accurately predicted the HLA-A and HLA-B alleles for most subjects in the first cohort. In vitro tests confirmed that a few of the cytomegalovirus-associated TCR beta chains recognize cytomegalovirus antigens. Most TCR sequences were seen in very few donors, while some public TCRs were found in many individuals. The sequencing pipeline was judged likely to have produced a cluster of highly shared sequence variants as a technical artifact. Several of the top co-occurrence clusters appeared to be linked to parvovirus B19, influenza, CMV and Epstein-Barr virus, according to a later analysis. The authors suggested that the approach could potentially be extended to other disease states and immunological phenotypes.

Libraries were prepared through the immunoSEQ multiplex PCR assay. For the multiplex PCR, a mixture combining 60 forward primers for TCR Vbeta segments and 13 reverse primers for TCR Jbeta segments was used. The CDR3 region of rearranged TCR beta genes was amplified from genomic DNA with a multiplex PCR assay. On the Illumina HiSeq System, the amplified TCR beta libraries were sequenced as 87-base-pair reads. In the source study's methods: Across the 670 or so repertoires, a later analysis counted some 80 million unique TCR beta chains, 9.5 million to 13 million of which were shared by at least two donors. A nearest-neighbor algorithm error-corrected the raw reads and collapsed the reads into unique sequences, merging closely related sequences to remove PCR and sequencing errors. V, D and J gene segments were assigned by aligning CDR3 sequences to IMGT reference sequences. Each retained sequence needed at least a six-nucleotide match to both a V gene segment and a J gene segment. A rearrangement was called productive if the CDR3 had no stop codons and remained in frame with V and J, and every other rearrangement was called non-productive. Following IMGT convention, CDR3 was defined as the stretch from the second conserved V-encoded cysteine to the conserved J-encoded phenylalanine. Sequences without an unambiguous match to a single V gene segment were excluded from the earlier analysis of several hundred of the donors. An earlier analysis of 550 to 650 of the donors classified V segments as functional when productive rearrangements were above 56.7% and as segregating when the standard deviation between donors was above 5%. A statistical classification framework was developed to diagnose cytomegalovirus status using the catalog of TCR beta chain sequences. V and J gene assignment, in a later analysis, came from comparing TCR nucleotide sequences with IMGT/GENE-DB human TR gene sequences. A later analysis assigned CDR3 sequences and most-parsimonious VDJ recombination scenarios with the TCRdist pipeline. In a later analysis, each TCR beta chain was defined by its CDR3 amino acid sequence together with its V-gene family, and reads without a unique V-gene family were excluded. In a later analysis, approximately 640 highly shared, low-generation-probability nucleotide sequences were removed to address suspected cross-contamination and a sequencing artifact. A later analysis calculated a clonal expansion index for each public chain from normalized within-repertoire ranks of inferred template counts. A later analysis computed generation probabilities with a VDJ recombination model fitted to out-of-frame rearrangements, and checked the results against IGoR. A later analysis scored TCR-TCR, TCR-HLA and TCR-CMV co-occurrence with hypergeometric tests, applying a repertoire-size bias correction to TCR pairs. To estimate false discovery rates, a later analysis permuted the HLA or CMV assignments 20 times. In a later analysis, co-occurring TCRs were grouped using DBSCAN, with TCRdist sequence similarity added in when clustering inside HLA-allele-positive subsets. For co-occurrence clustering, repertoires with fewer than 30,000 or more than 120,000 public chains were excluded, along with 5 or 6 repertoires with anomalous nucleotide sharing. In TCRdb, the immuneACCESS table is reduced to in-frame sequences with V and J assigned. These tables do not hold every clone; where another copy was compared, an unresolved V gene accounts for under half, and the others remain unexplained. That table is the source of V, J and clone size, and D and trimming were worked out from the DNA. For this sample there are some 44,000 clones; 40% to 60% appear just once. 9.5% to 13% of the sample goes to the ten largest clones.

The germline ends are 18 bases apart after V is trimmed by 6 bases and J by 4 bases. Reading from cysteine to phenylalanine, the CDR3 counts 15 amino acids. Just CDR3 DNA is preserved here, 45 bases in frame from base 1. In the germline V gene, CDR1 corresponds to ENHRY and CDR2 to SYGVKD. Concerning this clone itself: The specificity of this receptor is unknown. No base quality values were provided; no much bigger clone lies one nucleotide off.

The cohort was made up of roughly 670 healthy bone marrow donors. At the time of sampling, every cohort member was nominally healthy, though immune exposures that went unrecorded were likely present. Of the 650 to 700 cohort members, around 290 had positive CMV serostatus and 350 to 450 had negative CMV serostatus, and CMV serostatus was not recorded for the donor. A peripheral blood sample was provided by each donor, and peripheral blood mononuclear cells were used for TCR beta sequencing. The Qiagen DNeasy Blood Extraction Kit was used to extract genomic DNA from the blood cell samples. Input material: PBMCs. This clonotype originated in a human donor in good health. This chain joins TRBV10-3 to TRBJ1-1, with no reliable assignment of the D segment. The CDR3 protein is CAIRNGEGRITEAFF. The DNA sequence is as follows: TGTGCCATCAGAAATGGGGAAGGGAGAATCACTGAAGCTTTCTTT.